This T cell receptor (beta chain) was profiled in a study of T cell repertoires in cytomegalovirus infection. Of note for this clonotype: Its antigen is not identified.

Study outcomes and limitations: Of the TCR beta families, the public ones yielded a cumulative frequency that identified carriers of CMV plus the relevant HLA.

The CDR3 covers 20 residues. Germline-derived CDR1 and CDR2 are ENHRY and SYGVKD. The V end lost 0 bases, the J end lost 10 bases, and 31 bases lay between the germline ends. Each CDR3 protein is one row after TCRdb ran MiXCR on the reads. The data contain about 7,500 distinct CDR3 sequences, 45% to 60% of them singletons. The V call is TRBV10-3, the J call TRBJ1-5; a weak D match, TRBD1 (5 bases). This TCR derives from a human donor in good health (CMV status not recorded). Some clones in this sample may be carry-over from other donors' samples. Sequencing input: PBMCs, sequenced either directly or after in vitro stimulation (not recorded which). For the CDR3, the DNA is TGTGCCATCAGTGAGTCGGAACAGGTTAGTGACGAGACTCGCCCTCCTCCCCAGCATTTT. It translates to CAISESEQVSDETRPPPQHF.